The sequence of this TCR beta chain was determined in a study of blood T cell repertoires in COVID-19. Per the study methods: Reference gene primer amplification gave nucleated cell count estimates. The table came from immunoSEQ multiplex PCR; TCRdb's copy has only in-frame clones and leaves some out. For V, J and clone size, that table is used; D and trimming come from the DNA. The sample lists fewer than 200,000 clones, approximately 85% occurring once. The V segment lost 3 bases and the J segment 2 bases; nucleotides outside the gene matches: 7. CDR1 is SGHNT, CDR2 YENEEA, per germline. The CDR3 loop spans 18 amino acids.

This clonotype originated in a man in his sixties who had recovered from COVID-19. The sequencing sample was made of peripheral blood. The rearrangement uses TRBV11-3 and TRBJ2-2, with 12 bases identical to TRBD2. CDR3 sequence (DNA): TGTGCCAGCAGCTTGGCTAAACTAGCGGGGGGCAACACCGGGGAGCTGTTTTTT. It yields the protein CASSLAKLAGGNTGELFF.